These T cell receptor beta chains were read from a single sample in a study of neurological immune-mediated disorders. TCRdb re-called the 5' RACE reads through MiXCR, storing one row per CDR3 protein. In the table there are about 66,000 distinct CDR3 sequences, less than 10% of which are singletons. The sequenced sample was PBMCs. The source of these receptors is a man younger than 40 in good health. Both conserved end residues are part of each CDR3. D genes are given only for firm matches. Clone size is not always given. Where it is, it says once, few, many or a class for expanded clones.

D gene,V gene,J gene,clone size,CDR3 protein,CDR3 DNA
TRBD2,TRBV6-5,TRBJ2-1,few,CASRRAGGPYYNEQFF,TGTGCCAGCAGACGAGCGGGAGGGCCGTATTACAATGAGCAGTTCTTC
-,TRBV20-1,TRBJ1-5,many,CSARDWRERSNQPQHF,TGCAGTGCTAGAGATTGGAGGGAGAGAAGCAATCAGCCCCAGCATTTT
-,TRBV7-2,TRBJ2-3,many,CASSLGLLDTQYF,TGTGCCAGCAGCTTAGGCCTCCTAGATACGCAGTATTTT
-,TRBV20-1,TRBJ2-6,many,CSASQRAVSGANVLTF,TGCAGTGCTAGCCAACGGGCCGTCTCTGGGGCCAACGTCCTGACTTTC
-,TRBV6-1,TRBJ2-5,many,CASGGPVGDQETQYF,TGTGCCAGCGGTGGTCCAGTGGGGGACCAAGAGACCCAGTACTTC
TRBD2,TRBV4-1,TRBJ2-7,many,CASSRTLAGPYEQYF,TGCGCCAGCAGCCGAACTCTAGCGGGACCCTACGAGCAGTACTTC
TRBD2,TRBV20-1,TRBJ2-3,many,CSAPAGGTGTDTQYF,TGCAGTGCTCCTGCGGGGGGCACCGGCACAGATACGCAGTATTTT
TRBD1,TRBV6-1,TRBJ1-5,many,CASTRDSPNQPQHF,TGTGCCAGCACCCGGGACAGTCCCAATCAGCCCCAGCATTTT
TRBD2,TRBV4-2,TRBJ2-7,many,CASSQDRWLAGQEQYF,TGTGCCAGCAGCCAAGATCGTTGGCTAGCGGGACAGGAGCAGTACTTC
TRBD1,TRBV5-6,TRBJ1-2,many,CASSLAGWGQGNGYTF,TGTGCCAGCAGCTTGGCCGGATGGGGACAGGGTAATGGCTACACCTTC
-,TRBV7-3,TRBJ2-3,-,CASSSGSGVTDTQYF,TGTGCCAGCAGCTCGGGGTCAGGGGTCACCGATACGCAGTATTTT
TRBD1,TRBV7-3,TRBJ1-2,many,CASSPAGTGDYGYTF,TGTGCCAGCAGCCCCGCCGGGACAGGCGACTATGGCTACACCTTC
TRBD2,TRBV5-1,TRBJ2-3,-,CASSFGSGGPTTDTQYF,TGCGCCAGCAGCTTTGGATCGGGAGGTCCCACCACAGATACGCAGTATTTT
TRBD2,TRBV15,TRBJ2-7,many,CATSRDAGVSEQYF,TGTGCCACCAGCAGAGATGCGGGAGTAAGCGAGCAGTACTTC
-,TRBV6-1,TRBJ1-2,many,CASRAQGLDGYTF,TGTGCCAGCAGAGCACAGGGACTTGATGGCTACACCTTC
TRBD2,TRBV20-1,TRBJ2-1,many,CSLGLAGGREQFF,TGCAGTCTGGGACTAGCGGGAGGTCGTGAGCAGTTCTTC
TRBD2,TRBV12-3/TRBV12-4,TRBJ2-7,many,CASRGPGTSSYEQYF,TGTGCCAGCAGGGGTCCCGGGACTAGCTCCTACGAGCAGTACTTC
-,TRBV5-1,TRBJ2-7,many,CASSLFQTAEQYF,TGCGCCAGCAGCTTGTTTCAGACAGCGGAGCAGTACTTC
TRBD2,TRBV14,TRBJ2-7,many,CASSQGSGSFHEQYF,TGTGCCAGCAGCCAAGGTAGCGGGAGTTTCCACGAGCAGTACTTC
TRBD1,TRBV29-1,TRBJ1-4,many,CSVGDSDNEKLFF,TGCAGCGTCGGGGACAGCGATAATGAAAAACTGTTTTTT
-,TRBV9,TRBJ2-5,-,CASSSFGGLETQYF,TGTGCCAGCAGCTCGTTCGGGGGCTTGGAGACCCAGTACTTC
-,TRBV5-1,TRBJ2-7,-,CASSLDPGGSYEHYF,TGCGCCAGCAGCTTGGACCCGGGGGGCTCCTACGAGCATTACTTC
-,TRBV2,TRBJ1-1,many,CASGKGGSGLYTEAFF,TGTGCCAGCGGAAAGGGAGGTTCGGGCCTGTACACTGAAGCTTTCTTT
TRBD2,TRBV28,TRBJ2-7,many,CASSSPPGTSGRAAYEQYF,TGTGCCAGCAGTTCCCCTCCGGGGACTAGCGGGAGGGCCGCATACGAGCAGTACTTC